The present T cell receptor beta chain was sequenced within a study of blood T cells in healthy people across ages. Regarding the study as a whole: It was held that the diversity estimates obtained from one million T cells were underestimates. PBMCs went unsorted, and a conclusive naive versus antigen-experienced comparison was therefore prevented.

The CDR3 totals 13 residues. Germline CDR1 reads DFQATT; CDR2 reads SNEGSKA (reference sequence). V shed 7 bases and J shed 2 bases, with 14 bases lying between them. Peripheral blood, about 9.8 milliliters per donor, was collected. Samples each yielded at least 5 micrograms of total RNA. Concerning this clonotype: Its specificity is not known.

The authors ran a second PCR of about 6 to 12 cycles using a sample-barcoded 5' primer and a J-beta primer mix. One entry per CDR3 protein, called by TCRdb with MiXCR from the 5' RACE reads. Seen here are just over 800,000 distinct CDR3 sequences, around 62% observed once, and the top ten hold around a quarter. The V gene is TRBV20-1, the J gene TRBJ1-1; D is undetermined. This sequence was found in a man aged 25 to 40 in good health. Sequencing was performed on blood. CDR3 sequence reads: CSVRYDPNTEAFF. CDR3 DNA: TGCAGTGTACGTTATGACCCTAACACTGAAGCTTTCTTT.